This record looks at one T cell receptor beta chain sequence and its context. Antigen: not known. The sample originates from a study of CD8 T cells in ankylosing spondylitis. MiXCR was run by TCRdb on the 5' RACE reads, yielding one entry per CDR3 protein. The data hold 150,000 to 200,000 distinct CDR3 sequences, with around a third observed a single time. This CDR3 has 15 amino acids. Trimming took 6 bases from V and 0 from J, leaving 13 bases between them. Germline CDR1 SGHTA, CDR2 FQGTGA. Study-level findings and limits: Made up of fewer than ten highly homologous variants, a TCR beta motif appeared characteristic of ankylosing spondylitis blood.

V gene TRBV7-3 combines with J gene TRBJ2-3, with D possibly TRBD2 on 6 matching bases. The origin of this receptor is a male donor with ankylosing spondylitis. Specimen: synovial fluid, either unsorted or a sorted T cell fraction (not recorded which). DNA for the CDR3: TGTGCCAGCAGAAAGGTGCGGGGAAGCACAGATACGCAGTATTTT. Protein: CASRKVRGSTDTQYF. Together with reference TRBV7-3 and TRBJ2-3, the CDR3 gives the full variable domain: GAGVSQTPSNKVTEKGKYVELRCDPISGHTALYWYRQSLGQGPEFLIYFQGTGAADDSGLPNDRFFAVRPEGSVSTLKIQRTERGDSAVYLCASRKVRGSTDTQYFGPGTRLTVL.